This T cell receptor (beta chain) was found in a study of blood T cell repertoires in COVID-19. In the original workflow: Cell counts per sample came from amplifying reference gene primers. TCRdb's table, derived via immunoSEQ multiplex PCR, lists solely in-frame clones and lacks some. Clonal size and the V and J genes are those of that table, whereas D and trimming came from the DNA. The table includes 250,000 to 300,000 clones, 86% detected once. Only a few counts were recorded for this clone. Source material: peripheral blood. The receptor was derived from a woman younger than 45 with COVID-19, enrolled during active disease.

This chain's CDR3 is CAILGQGRFYGYTF. Here the CDR3 DNA reads TGTGCCATCCTCGGACAGGGGAGATTCTATGGCTACACCTTC. The chain carries TRBV2 and TRBJ1-2; 9 bases align to TRBD1. V lost 10 bases and J lost 4; bases outside the gene matches: 10. The CDR3 consists of 14 residues. Germline V lookup: CDR1 SNHLY, CDR2 FYNNEI.